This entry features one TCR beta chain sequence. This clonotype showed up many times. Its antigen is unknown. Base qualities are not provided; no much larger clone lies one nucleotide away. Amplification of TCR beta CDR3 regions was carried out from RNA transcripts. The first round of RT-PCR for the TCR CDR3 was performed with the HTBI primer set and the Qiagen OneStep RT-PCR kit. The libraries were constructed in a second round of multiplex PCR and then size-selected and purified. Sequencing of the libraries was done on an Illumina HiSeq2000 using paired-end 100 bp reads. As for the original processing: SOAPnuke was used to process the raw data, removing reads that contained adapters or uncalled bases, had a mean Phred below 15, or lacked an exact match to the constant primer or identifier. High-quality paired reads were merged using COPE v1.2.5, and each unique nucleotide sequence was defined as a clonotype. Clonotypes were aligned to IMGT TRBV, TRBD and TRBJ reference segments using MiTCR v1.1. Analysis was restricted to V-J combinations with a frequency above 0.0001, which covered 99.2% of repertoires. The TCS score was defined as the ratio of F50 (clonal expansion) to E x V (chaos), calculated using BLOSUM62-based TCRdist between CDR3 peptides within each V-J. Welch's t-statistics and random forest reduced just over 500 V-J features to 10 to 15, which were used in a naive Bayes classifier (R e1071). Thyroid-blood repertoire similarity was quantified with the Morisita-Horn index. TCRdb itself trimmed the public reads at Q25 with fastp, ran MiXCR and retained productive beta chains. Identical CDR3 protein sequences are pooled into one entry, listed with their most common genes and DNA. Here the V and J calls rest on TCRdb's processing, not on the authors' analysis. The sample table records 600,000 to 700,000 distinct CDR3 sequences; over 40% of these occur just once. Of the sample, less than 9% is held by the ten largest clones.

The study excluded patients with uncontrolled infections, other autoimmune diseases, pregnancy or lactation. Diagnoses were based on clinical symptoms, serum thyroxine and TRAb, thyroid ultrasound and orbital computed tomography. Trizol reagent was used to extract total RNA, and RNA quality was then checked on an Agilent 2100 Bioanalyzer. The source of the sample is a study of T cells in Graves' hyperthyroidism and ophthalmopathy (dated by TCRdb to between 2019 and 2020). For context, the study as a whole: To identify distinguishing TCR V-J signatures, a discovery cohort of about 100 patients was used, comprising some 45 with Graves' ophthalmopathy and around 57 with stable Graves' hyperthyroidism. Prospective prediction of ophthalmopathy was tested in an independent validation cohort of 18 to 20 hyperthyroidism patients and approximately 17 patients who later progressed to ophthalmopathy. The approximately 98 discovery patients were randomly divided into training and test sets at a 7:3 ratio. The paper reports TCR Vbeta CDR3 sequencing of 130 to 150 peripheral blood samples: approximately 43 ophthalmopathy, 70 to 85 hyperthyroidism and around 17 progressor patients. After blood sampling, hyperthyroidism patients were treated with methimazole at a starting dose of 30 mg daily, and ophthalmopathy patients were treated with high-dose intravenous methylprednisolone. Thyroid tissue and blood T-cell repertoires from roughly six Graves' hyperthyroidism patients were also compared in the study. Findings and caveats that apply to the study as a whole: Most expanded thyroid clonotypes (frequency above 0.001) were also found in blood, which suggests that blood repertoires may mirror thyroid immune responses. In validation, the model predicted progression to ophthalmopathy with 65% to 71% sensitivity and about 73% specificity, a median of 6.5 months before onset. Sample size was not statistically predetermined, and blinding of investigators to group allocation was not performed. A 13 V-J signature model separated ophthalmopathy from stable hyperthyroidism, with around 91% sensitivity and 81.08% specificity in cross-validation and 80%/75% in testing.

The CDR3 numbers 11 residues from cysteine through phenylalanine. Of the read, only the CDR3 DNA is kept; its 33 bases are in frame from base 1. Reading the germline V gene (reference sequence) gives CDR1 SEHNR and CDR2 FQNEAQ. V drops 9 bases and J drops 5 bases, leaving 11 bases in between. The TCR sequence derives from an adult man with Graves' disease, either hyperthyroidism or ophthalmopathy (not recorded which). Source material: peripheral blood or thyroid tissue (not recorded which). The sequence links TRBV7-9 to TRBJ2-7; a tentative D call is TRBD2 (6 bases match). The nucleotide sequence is TGTGCCAGTGGGGAGGTGAACGAGCAGTACTTC. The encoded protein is CASGEVNEQYF.